A selection of T cell receptor beta chains follows, all from one sample in a study of blood T cell repertoires in COVID-19. Clones were read by immunoSEQ multiplex PCR, and TCRdb kept only the in-frame ones, dropping some. The table lists just over 70,000 clones, around 91% of them singletons. The sample consisted of peripheral blood. The receptors come from a human donor in a cohort sampled during active COVID-19. CDR3s include the opening cysteine and the closing phenylalanine or tryptophan. Size tells how often a clone was seen (once, few, many) or the class of an expanded clone, and some rows leave it out.

TRBV2	TRBJ1-5	NA	CASSGGVGQMPPQHF
TRBV4-1	TRBJ1-1	NA	CASSHTTGDTEAFF
TRBV4-3	TRBJ2-7	NA	CASSRDSSYEQYF
TRBV13	TRBJ2-7	NA	CASSSRLNAHEQYF
TRBV7-9	TRBJ2-7	NA	CASSSGGTVDPSTTYEQYF
TRBV5-8	TRBJ1-2	NA	CASSRIRDRADGYTF
TRBV21-1	TRBJ1-1	once	CASSDPVRWGLTEAFF
TRBV11-2	TRBJ2-7	NA	CASSSFRGTGGSYEQYF
TRBV6-1	TRBJ2-7	NA	CASSDRPRYEQYF
TRBV9	TRBJ1-1	NA	CASSSHRDTASEAFF
TRBV6-4	TRBJ1-1	NA	CASSKQGNTEAFF
TRBV6-2/TRBV6-3	TRBJ2-7	NA	CASSYRPGKNHEQYF
TRBV27	TRBJ1-4	NA	CASSLFYSEKLFF
TRBV4-1	TRBJ1-2	NA	CASSQDNDRAQDATRYGYTF
TRBV5-4	TRBJ1-2	NA	CASSPTGGAVGYGYTF
TRBV28	TRBJ1-2	NA	CASRNGQNYGYTF
TRBV28	TRBJ2-7	NA	CATQLPTVSYEQYF